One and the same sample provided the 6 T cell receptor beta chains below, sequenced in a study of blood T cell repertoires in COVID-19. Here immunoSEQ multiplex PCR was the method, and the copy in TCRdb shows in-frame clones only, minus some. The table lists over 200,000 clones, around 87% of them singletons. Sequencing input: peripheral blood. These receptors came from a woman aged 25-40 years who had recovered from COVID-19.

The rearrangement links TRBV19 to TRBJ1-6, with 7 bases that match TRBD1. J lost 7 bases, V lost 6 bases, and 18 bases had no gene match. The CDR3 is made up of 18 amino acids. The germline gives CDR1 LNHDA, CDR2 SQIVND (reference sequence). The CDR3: CASSQLGGWGRINSPLHF. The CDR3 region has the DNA TGTGCCAGTAGCCAACTAGGGGGCTGGGGGCGTATAAATTCACCCCTCCACTTT. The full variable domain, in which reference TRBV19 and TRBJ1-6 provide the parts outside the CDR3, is DGGITQSPKYLFRKEGQNVTLSCEQNLNHDAMYWYRQDPGQGLRLIYYSQIVNDFQKGDIAEGYSVSREKKESFPLTVTSAQKNPTAFYLCASSQLGGWGRINSPLHFGNGTRLTVT.

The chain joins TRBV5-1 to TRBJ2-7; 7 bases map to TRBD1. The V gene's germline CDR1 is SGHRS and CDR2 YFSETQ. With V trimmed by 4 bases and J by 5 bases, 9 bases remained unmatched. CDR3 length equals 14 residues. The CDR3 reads CASSSDRVTNEQYF. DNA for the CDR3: TGCGCCAGCAGCAGTGACAGGGTCACCAACGAGCAGTACTTC. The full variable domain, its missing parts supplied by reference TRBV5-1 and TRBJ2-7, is KAGVTQTPRYLIKTRGQQVTLSCSPISGHRSVSWYQQTPGQGLQFLFEYFSETQRNKGNFPGRFSGRQFSNSRSEMNVSTLELGDSALYLCASSSDRVTNEQYFGPGTRLTVT.

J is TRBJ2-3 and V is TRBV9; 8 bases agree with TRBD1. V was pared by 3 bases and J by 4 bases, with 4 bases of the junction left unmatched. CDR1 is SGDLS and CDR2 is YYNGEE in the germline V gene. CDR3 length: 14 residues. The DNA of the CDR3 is TGTGCCAGCAGCGATCAGGGGGCCTCAGATACGCAGTATTTT. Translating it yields CASSDQGASDTQYF.

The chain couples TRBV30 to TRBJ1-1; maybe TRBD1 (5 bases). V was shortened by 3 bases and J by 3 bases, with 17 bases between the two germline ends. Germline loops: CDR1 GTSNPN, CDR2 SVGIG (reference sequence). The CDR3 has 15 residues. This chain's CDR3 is CAWSHPGSGDTEAFF. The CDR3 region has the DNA TGTGCCTGGAGCCATCCAGGGTCGGGTGACACTGAAGCTTTCTTT. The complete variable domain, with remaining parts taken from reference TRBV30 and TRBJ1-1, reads SQTIHQWPATLVQPVGSPLSLECTVEGTSNPNLYWYRQAAGRGLQLLFYSVGIGQISSEVPQNLSASRPQDRQFILSSKKLLLSDSGFYLCAWSHPGSGDTEAFFGQGTRLTVV.

The CDR3 region is CASSLLVPQGEAGELFF. CDR3 nucleotides: TGTGCCAGCAGTTTATTGGTCCCCCAGGGGGAGGCCGGGGAGCTGTTTTTT. The chain recombines TRBV27 with TRBJ2-2, with a possible D match to TRBD1 (7 bases). V lost 1 base and J 6 bases, leaving 18 bases between the germline ends. CDR1 is MNHEY and CDR2 is SMNVEV in the germline V gene (reference sequence). This CDR3 region has 17 residues.

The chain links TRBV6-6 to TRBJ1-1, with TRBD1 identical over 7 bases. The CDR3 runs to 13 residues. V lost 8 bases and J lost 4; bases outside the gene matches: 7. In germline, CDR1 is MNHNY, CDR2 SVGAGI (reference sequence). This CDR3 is CASARGWVTEAFF. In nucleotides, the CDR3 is TGTGCCAGCGCCAGGGGGTGGGTCACTGAAGCTTTCTTT.